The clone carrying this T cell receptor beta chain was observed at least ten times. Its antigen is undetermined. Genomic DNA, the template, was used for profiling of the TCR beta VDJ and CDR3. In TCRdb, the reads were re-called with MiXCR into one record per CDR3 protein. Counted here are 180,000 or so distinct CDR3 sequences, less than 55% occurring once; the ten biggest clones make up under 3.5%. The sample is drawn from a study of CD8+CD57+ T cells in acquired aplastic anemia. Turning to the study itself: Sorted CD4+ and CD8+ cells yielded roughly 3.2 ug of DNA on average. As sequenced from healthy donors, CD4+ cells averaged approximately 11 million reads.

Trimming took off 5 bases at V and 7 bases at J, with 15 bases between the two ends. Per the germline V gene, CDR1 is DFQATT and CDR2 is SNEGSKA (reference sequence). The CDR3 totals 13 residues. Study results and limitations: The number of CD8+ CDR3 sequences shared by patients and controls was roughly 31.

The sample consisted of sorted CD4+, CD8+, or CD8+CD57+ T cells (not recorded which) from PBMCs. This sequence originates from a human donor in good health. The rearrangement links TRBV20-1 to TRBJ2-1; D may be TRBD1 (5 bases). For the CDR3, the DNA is TGCAGTGCTCAGAACAATAGGGGTAATGAGCAGTTCTTC. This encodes CSAQNNRGNEQFF.